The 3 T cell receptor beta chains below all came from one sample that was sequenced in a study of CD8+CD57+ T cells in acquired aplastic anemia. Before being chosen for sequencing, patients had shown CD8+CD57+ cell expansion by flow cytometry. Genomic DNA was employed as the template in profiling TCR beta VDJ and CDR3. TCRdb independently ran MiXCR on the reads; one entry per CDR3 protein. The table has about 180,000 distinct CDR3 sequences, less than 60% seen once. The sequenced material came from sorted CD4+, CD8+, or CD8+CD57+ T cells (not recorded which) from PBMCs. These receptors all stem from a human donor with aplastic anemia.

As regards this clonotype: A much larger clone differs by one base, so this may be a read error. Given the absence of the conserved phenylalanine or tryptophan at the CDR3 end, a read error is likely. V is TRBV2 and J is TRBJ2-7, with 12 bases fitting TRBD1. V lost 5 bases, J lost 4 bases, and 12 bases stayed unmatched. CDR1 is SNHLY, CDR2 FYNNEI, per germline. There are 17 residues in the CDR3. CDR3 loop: CASSYSNMGQGAYEQYS. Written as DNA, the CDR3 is TGTGCCAGCAGTTACTCGAATATGGGACAGGGGGCGTACGAGCAGTACTCC.

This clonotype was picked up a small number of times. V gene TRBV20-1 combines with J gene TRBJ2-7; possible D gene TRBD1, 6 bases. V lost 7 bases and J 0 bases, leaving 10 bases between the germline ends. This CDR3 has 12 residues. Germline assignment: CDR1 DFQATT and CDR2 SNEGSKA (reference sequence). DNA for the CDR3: TGCAGTGGCCGGGACAACTCCTACGAGCAGTACTTC. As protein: CSGRDNSYEQYF.

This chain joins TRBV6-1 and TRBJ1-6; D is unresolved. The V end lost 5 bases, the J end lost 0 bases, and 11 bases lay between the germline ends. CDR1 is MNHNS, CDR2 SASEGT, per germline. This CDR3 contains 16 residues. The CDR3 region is CASSTKPSSYNSPLHF. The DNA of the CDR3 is TGTGCCAGCAGTACCAAACCGAGCTCCTATAATTCACCCCTCCACTTT.